A single TCR beta chain is shown here with its context. The data originate from a study of shared clonotypes between healthy human individuals. Germline V gives CDR1 SGHRS, CDR2 YFSETQ. This CDR3 has 14 amino acids. V lost 5 bases, J lost 7 bases, and 13 bases lay in between. Repertoires were generated with immunoSEQ multiplex PCR, while TCRdb's copy carries only in-frame clones and drops some. The sample has over 850,000 clones, about 84% seen once. The receptor was isolated from a man younger than 30 in good health. Some clones in this sample may be carry-over from other donors' samples. Sample: memory CD4+ T cells from PBMCs. As to subset: CD45RA-negative fraction. The gene calls are TRBV5-1 and TRBJ1-6; D call uncertain. DNA of the CDR3: TGCGCCAGCAGTCCCGGACTAGTGAATTCACCCCTCCACTTT. Its translation is CASSPGLVNSPLHF.